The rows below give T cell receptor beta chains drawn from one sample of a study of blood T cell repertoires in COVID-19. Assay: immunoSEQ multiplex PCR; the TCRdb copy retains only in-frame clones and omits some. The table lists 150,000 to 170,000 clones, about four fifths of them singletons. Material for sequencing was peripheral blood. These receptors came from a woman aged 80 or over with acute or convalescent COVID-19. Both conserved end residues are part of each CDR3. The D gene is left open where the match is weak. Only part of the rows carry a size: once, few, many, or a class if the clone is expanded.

CDR3 protein: CSVPGQGDFYGYTF
CDR3 DNA: TGCAGCGTCCCCGGGCAGGGGGACTTCTATGGCTACACCTTC
clone size: -
D gene: TRBD1
V gene: TRBV29-1
J gene: TRBJ1-2

CDR3 protein: CASSDRVGEKLFF
CDR3 DNA: TGTGCCAGCAGTGACAGGGTCGGTGAAAAACTGTTTTTT
clone size: -
D gene: -
V gene: TRBV2
J gene: TRBJ1-4

CDR3 protein: CASSGGLAGGRGEQYF
CDR3 DNA: TGCGCCAGCAGTGGTGGCCTAGCGGGAGGCCGGGGCGAGCAGTACTTC
clone size: -
D gene: TRBD2
V gene: TRBV10-1
J gene: TRBJ2-7

CDR3 protein: CASSYGTGTFF
CDR3 DNA: TGTGCCAGCAGTTACGGTACAGGTACTTTCTTT
clone size: -
D gene: -
V gene: TRBV28
J gene: TRBJ1-1

CDR3 protein: CAISLTGGDNQPQHF
CDR3 DNA: TGTGCCATCAGTTTGACAGGGGGGGACAATCAGCCCCAGCATTTT
clone size: -
D gene: TRBD1
V gene: TRBV10-3
J gene: TRBJ1-5

CDR3 protein: CASSLGGLGNQPQHF
CDR3 DNA: TGTGCCAGCAGCTTAGGTGGACTCGGCAATCAGCCCCAGCATTTT
clone size: -
D gene: -
V gene: TRBV7-2
J gene: TRBJ1-5

CDR3 protein: CASSSRQNTEAFF
CDR3 DNA: TGTGCCAGCAGCTCCAGACAGAACACTGAAGCTTTCTTT
clone size: -
D gene: -
V gene: TRBV14
J gene: TRBJ1-1

CDR3 protein: CASSETGLAGGRQFF
CDR3 DNA: TGTGCCAGCAGTGAAACTGGACTAGCGGGAGGGCGGCAGTTCTTC
clone size: -
D gene: TRBD2
V gene: TRBV6-1
J gene: TRBJ2-1

CDR3 protein: CASSLAALSSGNTIYF
CDR3 DNA: TGCGCCAGCAGCTTGGCCGCGTTAAGCTCTGGAAACACCATATATTTT
clone size: few
D gene: -
V gene: TRBV5-1
J gene: TRBJ1-3

CDR3 protein: CASSYVGARQPQHF
CDR3 DNA: TGTGCCAGCAGTTACGTGGGGGCCCGGCAGCCCCAGCATTTT
clone size: once
D gene: -
V gene: TRBV6-5
J gene: TRBJ1-5

CDR3 protein: CATSRGRGGAGTEAFF
CDR3 DNA: TGTGCCACCAGCCGAGGACGGGGGGGCGCGGGCACTGAAGCTTTCTTT
clone size: -
D gene: -
V gene: TRBV15
J gene: TRBJ1-1

CDR3 protein: CASSQGTAGNTIYF
CDR3 DNA: TGCGCCAGCAGCCAAGGGACAGCTGGAAACACCATATATTTT
clone size: -
D gene: TRBD1
V gene: TRBV5-1
J gene: TRBJ1-3

CDR3 protein: CASSPIAGGNTGELFF
CDR3 DNA: TGTGCCAGCTCCCCCATAGCGGGGGGCAACACCGGGGAGCTGTTTTTT
clone size: -
D gene: TRBD2
V gene: TRBV18
J gene: TRBJ2-2

CDR3 protein: CASSLNELETQYF
CDR3 DNA: TGTGCCAGCAGCCTCAACGAATTGGAGACGCAGTATTTT
clone size: few
D gene: -
V gene: TRBV7-8
J gene: TRBJ2-3

CDR3 protein: CASSQVSGAGAGELFF
CDR3 DNA: TGTGCCAGCAGCCAAGTCAGCGGGGCCGGGGCCGGGGAGCTGTTTTTT
clone size: few
D gene: TRBD2
V gene: TRBV3-1/TRBV3-2
J gene: TRBJ2-2

CDR3 protein: CASSFISSYEQYF
CDR3 DNA: TGTGCCAGCAGCTTTATCAGCTCCTACGAGCAGTACTTC
clone size: -
D gene: -
V gene: TRBV7-9
J gene: TRBJ2-7

CDR3 protein: CASSYSAAYEQFF
CDR3 DNA: TGCGCCAGCAGCTATTCAGCGGCGTATGAGCAGTTCTTC
clone size: -
D gene: -
V gene: TRBV5-1
J gene: TRBJ2-1

CDR3 protein: CASSSPTSGTSYNEQFF
CDR3 DNA: TGTGCCAGCAGCTCTCCGACTAGCGGAACATCCTACAATGAGCAGTTCTTC
clone size: -
D gene: TRBD2
V gene: TRBV7-3
J gene: TRBJ2-1

CDR3 protein: CASSSRTGYNEQFF
CDR3 DNA: TGTGCCAGCAGCTCCCGGACTGGCTACAATGAGCAGTTCTTC
clone size: -
D gene: -
V gene: TRBV7-2
J gene: TRBJ2-1

CDR3 protein: CASDLGGLNTGELFF
CDR3 DNA: TGTGCAAGCGATCTTGGGGGCTTGAACACCGGGGAGCTGTTTTTT
clone size: -
D gene: -
V gene: TRBV30
J gene: TRBJ2-2

CDR3 protein: CASSQGLAGGGETQYF
CDR3 DNA: TGCGCCAGCAGCCAAGGGCTAGCGGGGGGCGGGGAGACCCAGTACTTC
clone size: -
D gene: TRBD2
V gene: TRBV4-1
J gene: TRBJ2-5

CDR3 protein: CASKSGGSGYTF
CDR3 DNA: TGTGCCAGCAAGAGTGGGGGGTCGGGCTACACCTTC
clone size: -
D gene: -
V gene: TRBV25-1
J gene: TRBJ1-2

CDR3 protein: CASSQEGALNTEAFF
CDR3 DNA: TGTGCCAGCAGCCAAGAAGGGGCATTGAACACTGAAGCTTTCTTT
clone size: few
D gene: -
V gene: TRBV14
J gene: TRBJ1-1